This is a list of T cell receptor beta chains from one sample in a study of T cell changes during pregnancy in multiple sclerosis. Method: immunoSEQ multiplex PCR; TCRdb's copy keeps in-frame clones and lacks some. The sample holds about 36,000 clones, 89% seen once. Sequences were derived from CD8+ T cells from peripheral blood mononuclear cells, sampled in the third trimester of pregnancy. These receptors all come from a female donor with multiple sclerosis, enrolled in a pregnancy study. Both conserved end residues are part of each CDR3. D genes are given only for firm matches. Clone size appears in some rows only: once, few, many, or a class for an expanded clone.

d_call	clone_size	v_call	j_call	cdr3_aa	cdr3_nt
-	-	TRBV5-4	TRBJ2-3	CASSPTEEVTQYF	TGTGCCAGCAGCCCGACGGAGGAGGTAACGCAGTATTTT
-	-	TRBV9	TRBJ1-1	CASSVGGRTEAFF	TGTGCCAGCAGCGTAGGCGGCCGGACTGAAGCTTTCTTT
-	-	TRBV11-2	TRBJ1-1	CASSLGHGGVGGTEAFF	TGTGCCAGCAGCTTAGGGCATGGAGGGGTTGGAGGCACTGAAGCTTTCTTT
TRBD1	once	TRBV4-3	TRBJ1-1	CASSQDQDRVLTEAFF	TGCGCCAGCAGCCAAGACCAGGACAGGGTCTTAACTGAAGCTTTCTTT
TRBD1	-	TRBV19	TRBJ1-5	CASSISGTGINQPQHF	TGTGCCAGTAGTATTTCTGGGACAGGGATCAATCAGCCCCAGCATTTT
TRBD1	-	TRBV18	TRBJ2-7	CASSPRQGTPYEQYF	TGTGCCAGCTCACCACGACAGGGCACCCCCTACGAGCAGTACTTC
-	-	TRBV6-1	TRBJ2-7	CASSGTALYEQYF	TGTGCCAGCAGTGGGACAGCTCTTTACGAGCAGTACTTC
TRBD2	-	TRBV5-4	TRBJ2-2	CASSMTSGYTGELFF	TGTGCCAGCAGCATGACTAGCGGTTACACCGGGGAGCTGTTTTTT
TRBD1	-	TRBV11-3	TRBJ1-1	CASSLGGGRINTEAFF	TGTGCCAGCAGCTTAGGAGGGGGCCGTATCAACACTGAAGCTTTCTTT
-	-	TRBV27	TRBJ1-1	CASSFTSAGLLDDTEAFF	TGTGCCAGCAGTTTCACCTCGGCAGGGTTGTTGGACGATACTGAAGCTTTCTTT
-	-	TRBV10-2	TRBJ1-1	CASRPGQFEAFF	TGCGCCAGCAGGCCAGGGCAGTTTGAAGCTTTCTTT
TRBD2	-	TRBV6-1	TRBJ2-7	CASSFGLAGLSNRYF	TGTGCCAGCAGTTTCGGACTAGCGGGACTGTCTAATCGGTACTTC
TRBD2	few	TRBV7-2	TRBJ2-7	CASSTGTSGYEQYF	TGTGCCAGCAGTACCGGGACTAGCGGCTACGAGCAGTACTTC